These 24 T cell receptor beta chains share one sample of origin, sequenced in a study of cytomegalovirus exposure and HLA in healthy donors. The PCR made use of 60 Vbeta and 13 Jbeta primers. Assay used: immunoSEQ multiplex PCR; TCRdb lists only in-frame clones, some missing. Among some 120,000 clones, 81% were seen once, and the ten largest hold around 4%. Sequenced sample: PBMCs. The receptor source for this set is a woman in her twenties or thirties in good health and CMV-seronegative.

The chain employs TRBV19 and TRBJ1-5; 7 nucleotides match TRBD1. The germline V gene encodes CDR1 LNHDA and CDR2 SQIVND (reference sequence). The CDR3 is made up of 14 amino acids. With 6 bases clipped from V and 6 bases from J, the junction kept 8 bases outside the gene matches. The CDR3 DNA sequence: TGTGCCAGTAGGTCCGACAGGGTCTTTCAGCCCCAGCATTTT. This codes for CASRSDRVFQPQHF.

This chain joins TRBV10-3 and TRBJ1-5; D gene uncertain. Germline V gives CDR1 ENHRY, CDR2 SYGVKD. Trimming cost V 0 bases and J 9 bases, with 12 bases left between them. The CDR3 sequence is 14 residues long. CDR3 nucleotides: TGTGCCATCAGTGAGTCGGGAGTGGAACGGCCCCAGCATTTT. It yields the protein CAISESGVERPQHF.

CDR3 loop: CASSDSSGKGSNEQFF. In DNA form, the CDR3 reads TGTGCCAGCAGTGACTCTAGCGGGAAGGGGAGCAATGAGCAGTTCTTC. The chain combines TRBV6-4 with TRBJ2-1, with TRBD2 matching over 8 bases. The germline CDR1 and CDR2 sequences are MRHNA and SNTAGT. After removal of 0 bases from V and 6 bases from J, the junction contained 7 bases not matched to a gene. CDR3 length equals 16 residues.

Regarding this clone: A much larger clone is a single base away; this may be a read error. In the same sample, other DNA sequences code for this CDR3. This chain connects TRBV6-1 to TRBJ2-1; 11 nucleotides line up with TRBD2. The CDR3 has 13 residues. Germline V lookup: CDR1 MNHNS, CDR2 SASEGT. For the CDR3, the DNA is TGTGCCAGCAGTTCCGGGACTAGCGGTGAGCAATTCTTC. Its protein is CASSSGTSGEQFF.

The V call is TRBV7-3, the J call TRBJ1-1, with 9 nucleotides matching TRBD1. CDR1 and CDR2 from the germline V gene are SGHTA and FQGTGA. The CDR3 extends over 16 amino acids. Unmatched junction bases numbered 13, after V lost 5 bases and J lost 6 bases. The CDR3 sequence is CASSPSGQGSRAEAFF. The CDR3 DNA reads TGTGCCAGCAGCCCCTCCGGACAGGGGTCCCGGGCTGAAGCTTTCTTT.

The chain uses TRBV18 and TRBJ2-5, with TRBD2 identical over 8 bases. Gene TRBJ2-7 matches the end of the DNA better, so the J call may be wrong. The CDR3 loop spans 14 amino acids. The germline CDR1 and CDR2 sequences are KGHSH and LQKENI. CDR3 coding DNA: TGTGCCAGCTCTCGAGCGGGAGAGCTTAACGAGCAGTACTTC. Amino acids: CASSRAGELNEQYF.

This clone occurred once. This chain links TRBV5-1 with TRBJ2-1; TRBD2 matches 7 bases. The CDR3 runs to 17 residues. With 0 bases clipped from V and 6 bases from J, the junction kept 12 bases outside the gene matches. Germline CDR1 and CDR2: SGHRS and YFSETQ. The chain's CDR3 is CASSLGLGLAASNEQFF. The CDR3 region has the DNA TGCGCCAGCAGCTTGGGGTTGGGGCTAGCGGCCTCCAATGAGCAGTTCTTC.

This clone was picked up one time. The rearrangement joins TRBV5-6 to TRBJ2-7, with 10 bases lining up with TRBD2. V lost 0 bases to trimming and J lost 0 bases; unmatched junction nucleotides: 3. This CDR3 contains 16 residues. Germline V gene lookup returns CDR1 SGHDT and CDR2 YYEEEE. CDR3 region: CASSLAASGSSYEQYF. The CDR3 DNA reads TGTGCCAGCAGCTTGGCCGCTAGCGGGAGCTCCTACGAGCAGTACTTC.

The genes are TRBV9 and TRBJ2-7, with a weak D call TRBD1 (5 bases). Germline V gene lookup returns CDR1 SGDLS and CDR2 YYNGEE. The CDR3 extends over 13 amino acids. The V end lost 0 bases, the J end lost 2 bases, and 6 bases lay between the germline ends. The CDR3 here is CASSVGQTYEQYF. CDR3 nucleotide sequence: TGTGCCAGCAGCGTAGGACAGACCTACGAGCAGTACTTC.

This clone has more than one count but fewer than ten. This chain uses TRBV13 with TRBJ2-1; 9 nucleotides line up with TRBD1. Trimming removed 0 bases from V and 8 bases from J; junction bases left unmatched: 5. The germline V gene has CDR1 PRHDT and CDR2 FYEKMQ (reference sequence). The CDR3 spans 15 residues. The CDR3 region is CASSLGTQGADEQFF. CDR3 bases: TGTGCCAGCAGCTTAGGAACACAGGGGGCCGATGAGCAGTTCTTC.

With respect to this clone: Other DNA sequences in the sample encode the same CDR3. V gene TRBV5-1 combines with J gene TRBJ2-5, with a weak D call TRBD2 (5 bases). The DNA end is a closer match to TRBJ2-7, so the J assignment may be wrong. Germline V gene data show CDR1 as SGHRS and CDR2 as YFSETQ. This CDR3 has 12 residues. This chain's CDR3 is CASSLGGYEQYF. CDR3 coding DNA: TGCGCCAGCAGCTTAGGCGGGTACGAGCAGTACTTC.

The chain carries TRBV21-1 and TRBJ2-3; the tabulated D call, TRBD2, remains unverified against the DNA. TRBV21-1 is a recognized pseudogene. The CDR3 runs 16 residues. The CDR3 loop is CASSSTGLASMYTQYF. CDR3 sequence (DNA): TGTGCCAGCAGCTCTACCGGACTAGCCTCGATGTATACGCAGTATTTT.

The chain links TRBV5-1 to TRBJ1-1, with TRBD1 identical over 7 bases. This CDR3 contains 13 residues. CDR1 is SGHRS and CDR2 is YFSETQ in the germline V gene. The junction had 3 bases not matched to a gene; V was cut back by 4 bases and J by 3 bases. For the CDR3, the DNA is TGCGCCAGCAGCAAGGGGGCGGACACTGAAGCTTTCTTT. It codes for CASSKGADTEAFF. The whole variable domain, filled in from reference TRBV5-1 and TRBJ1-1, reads KAGVTQTPRYLIKTRGQQVTLSCSPISGHRSVSWYQQTPGQGLQFLFEYFSETQRNKGNFPGRFSGRQFSNSRSEMNVSTLELGDSALYLCASSKGADTEAFFGQGTRLTVV.

The CDR3 loop reads CASSVDRAYNEQFF. DNA of the CDR3: TGTGCCAGCAGCGTAGACAGGGCCTACAATGAGCAGTTCTTC. The rearrangement uses TRBV7-9 and TRBJ2-1, with TRBD1 matching 7 bases. Germline values: CDR1 SEHNR, CDR2 FQNEAQ (reference sequence). CDR3 size: 14 residues. Germline trimming cut 5 bases from V and 2 bases from J; bases unmatched to any gene: 3.

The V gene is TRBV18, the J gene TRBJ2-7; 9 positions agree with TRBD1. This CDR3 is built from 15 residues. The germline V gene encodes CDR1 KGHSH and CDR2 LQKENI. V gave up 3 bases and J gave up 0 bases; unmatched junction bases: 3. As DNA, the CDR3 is TGTGCCAGCTCACCCCTGGGACAGGGCTCCTACGAGCAGTACTTC. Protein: CASSPLGQGSYEQYF.

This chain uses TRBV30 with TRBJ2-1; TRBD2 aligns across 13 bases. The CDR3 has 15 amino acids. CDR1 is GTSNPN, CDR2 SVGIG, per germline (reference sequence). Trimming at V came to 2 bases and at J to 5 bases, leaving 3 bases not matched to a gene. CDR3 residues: CAWSWGLAGNNEQFF. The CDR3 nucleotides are TGTGCCTGGAGTTGGGGACTAGCGGGAAACAATGAGCAGTTCTTC. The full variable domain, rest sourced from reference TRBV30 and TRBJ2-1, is SQTIHQWPATLVQPVGSPLSLECTVEGTSNPNLYWYRQAAGRGLQLLFYSVGIGQISSEVPQNLSASRPQDRQFILSSKKLLLSDSGFYLCAWSWGLAGNNEQFFGPGTRLTVL.

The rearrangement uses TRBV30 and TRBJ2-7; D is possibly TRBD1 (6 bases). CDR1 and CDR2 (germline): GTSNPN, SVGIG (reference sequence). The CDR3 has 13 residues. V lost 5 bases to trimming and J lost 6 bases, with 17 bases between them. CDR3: CAWSTGGRPEQYF. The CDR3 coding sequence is TGTGCCTGGTCGACAGGTGGCCGCCCCGAGCAGTACTTC.

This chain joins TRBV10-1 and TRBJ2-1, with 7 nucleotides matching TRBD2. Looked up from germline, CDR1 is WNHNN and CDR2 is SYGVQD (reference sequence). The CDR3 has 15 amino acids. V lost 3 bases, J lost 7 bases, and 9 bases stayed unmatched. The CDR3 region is CASSDSREGGNEQFF. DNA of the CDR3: TGCGCCAGCAGTGACTCTAGGGAGGGTGGAAATGAGCAGTTCTTC.

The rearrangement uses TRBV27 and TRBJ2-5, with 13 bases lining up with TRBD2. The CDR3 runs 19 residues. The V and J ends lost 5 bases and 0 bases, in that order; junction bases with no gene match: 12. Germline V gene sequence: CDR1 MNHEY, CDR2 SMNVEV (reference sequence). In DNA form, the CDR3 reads TGTGCCAGCAGTGCCCTGGCGGGACTAGCGGGGATGTACCAAGAGACCCAGTACTTC. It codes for CASSALAGLAGMYQETQYF.

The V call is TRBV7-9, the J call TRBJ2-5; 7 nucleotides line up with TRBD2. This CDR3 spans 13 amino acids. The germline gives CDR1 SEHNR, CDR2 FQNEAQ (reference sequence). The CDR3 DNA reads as TGTTCCATCGGGACTACCTATTTAGAGACCCAGTACTTC. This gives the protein CSIGTTYLETQYF. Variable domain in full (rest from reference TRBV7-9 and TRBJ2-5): DTGVSQNPRHKITKRGQNVTFRCDPISEHNRLYWYRQTLGQGPEFLTYFQNEAQLEKSRLLSDRFSAERPKGSFSTLEIQRTEQGDSAMYLCSIGTTYLETQYFGPGTRLLVL.

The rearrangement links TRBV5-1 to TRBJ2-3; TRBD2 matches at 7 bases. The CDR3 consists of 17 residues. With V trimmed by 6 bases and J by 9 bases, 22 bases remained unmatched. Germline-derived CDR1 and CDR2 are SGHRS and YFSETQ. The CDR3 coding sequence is TGCGCCAGCACCCCACCGAGGGGCGGGGGAGCCCTTGACACGCAGTATTTT. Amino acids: CASTPPRGGGALDTQYF.

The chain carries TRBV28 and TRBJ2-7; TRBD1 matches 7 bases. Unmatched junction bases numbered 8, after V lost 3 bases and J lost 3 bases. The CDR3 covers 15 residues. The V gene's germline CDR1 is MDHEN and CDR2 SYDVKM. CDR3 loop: CASSFVGGDLYEQYF. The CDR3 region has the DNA TGTGCCAGCAGTTTCGTAGGGGGCGATCTCTACGAGCAGTACTTC.

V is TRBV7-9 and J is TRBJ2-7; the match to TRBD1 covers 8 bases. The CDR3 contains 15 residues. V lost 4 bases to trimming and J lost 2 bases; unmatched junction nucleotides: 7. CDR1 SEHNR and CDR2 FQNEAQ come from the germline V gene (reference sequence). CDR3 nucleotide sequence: TGTGCCAGCAGCTCCGACAGGGGTGGGACCTACGAGCAGTACTTC. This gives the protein CASSSDRGGTYEQYF.

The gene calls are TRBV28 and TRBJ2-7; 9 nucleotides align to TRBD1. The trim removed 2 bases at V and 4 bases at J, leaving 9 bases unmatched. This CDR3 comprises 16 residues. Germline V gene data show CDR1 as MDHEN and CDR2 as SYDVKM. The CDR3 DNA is TGTGCCAGCAGTTTAAATCTCCCGGGACAGGGATACGAGCAGTACTTC. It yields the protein CASSLNLPGQGYEQYF. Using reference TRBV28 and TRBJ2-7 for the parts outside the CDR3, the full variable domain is DVKVTQSSRYLVKRTGEKVFLECVQDMDHENMFWYRQDPGLGLRLIYFSYDVKMKEKGDIPEGYSVSREKKERFSLILESASTNQTSMYLCASSLNLPGQGYEQYFGPGTRLTVT.